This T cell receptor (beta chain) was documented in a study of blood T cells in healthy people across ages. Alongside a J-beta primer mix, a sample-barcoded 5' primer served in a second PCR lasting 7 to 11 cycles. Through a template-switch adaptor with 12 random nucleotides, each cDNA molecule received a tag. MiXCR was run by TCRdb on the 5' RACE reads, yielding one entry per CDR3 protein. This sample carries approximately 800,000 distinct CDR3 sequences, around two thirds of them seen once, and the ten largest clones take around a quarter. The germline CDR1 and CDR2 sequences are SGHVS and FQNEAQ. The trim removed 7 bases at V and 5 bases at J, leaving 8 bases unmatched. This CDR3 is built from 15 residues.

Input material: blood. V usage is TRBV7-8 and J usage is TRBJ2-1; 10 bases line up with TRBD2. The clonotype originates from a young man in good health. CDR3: CASITLAGTHNEQFF. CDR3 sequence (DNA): TGTGCCAGCATAACACTAGCGGGGACCCACAATGAGCAGTTCTTC.